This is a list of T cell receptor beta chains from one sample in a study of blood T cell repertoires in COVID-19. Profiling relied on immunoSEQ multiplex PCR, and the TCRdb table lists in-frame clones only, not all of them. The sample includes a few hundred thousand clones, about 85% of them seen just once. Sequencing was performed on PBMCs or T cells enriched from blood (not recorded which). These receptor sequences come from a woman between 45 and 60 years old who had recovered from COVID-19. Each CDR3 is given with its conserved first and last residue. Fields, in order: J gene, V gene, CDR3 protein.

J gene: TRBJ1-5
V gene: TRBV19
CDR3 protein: CASSIVGRSNQPQHF

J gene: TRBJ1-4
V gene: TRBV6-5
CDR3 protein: CASRRTGDDEKLFF

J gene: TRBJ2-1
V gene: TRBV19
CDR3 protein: CASSKTGLAGLGQFF

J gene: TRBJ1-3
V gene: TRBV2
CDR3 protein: CASSLQGNSGNTIYF

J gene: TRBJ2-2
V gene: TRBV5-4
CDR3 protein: CASSFGALAANTGELFF

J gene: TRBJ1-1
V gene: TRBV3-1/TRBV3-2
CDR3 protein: CASSQARVGQAEAFF

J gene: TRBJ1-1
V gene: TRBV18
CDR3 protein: CASSGPLGPEAFF

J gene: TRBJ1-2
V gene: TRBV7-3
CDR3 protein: CASSPRPVGQAGFGYGYTF

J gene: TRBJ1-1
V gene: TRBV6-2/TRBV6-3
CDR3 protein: CASRPGRNEAFF

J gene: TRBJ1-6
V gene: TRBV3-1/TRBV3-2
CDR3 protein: CASSAVDRSYNSPLHF

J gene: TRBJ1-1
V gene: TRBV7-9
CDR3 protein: CASSLGLRTEAFF

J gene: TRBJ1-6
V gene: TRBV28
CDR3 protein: CASSLFGKKRGSPLHF

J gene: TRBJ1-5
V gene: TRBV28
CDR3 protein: CASSLGSTGGNQPQHF

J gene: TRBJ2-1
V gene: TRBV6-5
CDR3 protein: CASSYIVRGYNEQFF

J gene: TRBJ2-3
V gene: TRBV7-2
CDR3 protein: CASTLGGRADTQYF

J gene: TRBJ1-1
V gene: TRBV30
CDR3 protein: CAWQTGMNTEAFF

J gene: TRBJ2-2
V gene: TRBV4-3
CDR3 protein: CASSQGTRLAGGELFF

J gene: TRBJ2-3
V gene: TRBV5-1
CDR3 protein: CASSWGGNTDTQYF

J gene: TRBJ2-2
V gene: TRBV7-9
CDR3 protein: CASRLQGTGELFF

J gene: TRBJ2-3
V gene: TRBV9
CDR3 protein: CASSSGTTGTDTQYF